A single sample is the source of the 8 T cell receptor beta chains below, sequenced in a study of blood T cell repertoires in COVID-19 (dated by TCRdb to the early 2020s). The library was made by the immunoSEQ multiplex PCR assay. TCRdb re-hosts the immuneACCESS table, in-frame sequences only. Its copies lack some clones; in the studies checked, an unresolved V gene accounts for under half of them, and the cause for the rest is not known. Within this sample are 150,000 to 200,000 clones, with more than 75% of them counted one time only. The ten largest clonotypes hold roughly a sixth of the sample. Material: PBMCs or T cells enriched from blood (not recorded which). These receptors originate from a woman aged 45-65 years with acute COVID-19.

There are a few counts of this clone. The chain is built from TRBV18 and TRBJ2-7, with 8 positions matching TRBD1. The CDR3 runs to 13 residues. V was clipped by 3 bases and J by 6 bases; unmatched bases: 4. Germline V gene lookup returns CDR1 KGHSH and CDR2 LQKENI. In DNA form, the CDR3 reads TGTGCCAGCTCACCGGGACAGGAAGGCGAGCAGTACGTC. Amino acid sequence: CASSPGQEGEQYV.

As regards this clone: A much larger clonotype is one base distant, so this may be a read error. This sequence joins TRBV5-4 and TRBJ2-1; 7 bases match TRBD2. Germline V gene data show CDR1 as SGHNT and CDR2 as YYREEE (reference sequence). Unmatched junction bases numbered 1, after V lost 4 bases and J lost 9 bases. The CDR3 is made up of 11 amino acids. CDR3 sequence (DNA): TGTGCCAGCAGCGGGGGGGGTGAGCAGTTCTTC. Its translation is CASSGGGEQFF.

The gene calls are TRBV27 and TRBJ1-6, with D maybe TRBD1 (6 bases). This CDR3 has 14 amino acids. V was clipped by 6 bases and J by 4 bases, with 10 bases between them. Germline values: CDR1 MNHEY, CDR2 SMNVEV (reference sequence). CDR3 region: CASRPQGYNSPLHF. The CDR3 DNA sequence: TGTGCCAGCAGGCCACAGGGTTATAATTCACCCCTCCACTTT.

The chain links TRBV28 to TRBJ2-3; a possible D gene is TRBD2 (7 bases). Germline assignment: CDR1 MDHEN and CDR2 SYDVKM. Trimming removed 8 bases from V and 3 bases from J, with 18 bases in between. CDR3 size: 15 residues. The CDR3 region has the DNA TGTGCCAGCGCCCCGTGGGGGGGGGCGACAGATACGCAGTATTTT. Its translation is CASAPWGGATDTQYF.

The chain has TRBV9 and TRBJ1-5; maybe TRBD1 (5 bases). The CDR3 length is 14 residues. Trimming cost V 4 bases and J 0 bases, with 8 bases left between them. Germline V gives CDR1 SGDLS, CDR2 YYNGEE. The CDR3 reads CASSPRASNQPQHF. CDR3 bases: TGTGCCAGCAGCCCCAGGGCTAGCAATCAGCCCCAGCATTTT.

The CDR3 spells CASSGPGTGSYEQFF. In DNA, the CDR3 is TGTGCCAGCAGCGGCCCCGGGACAGGGTCATATGAGCAGTTCTTC. The rearrangement joins TRBV27 to TRBJ2-1, with 9 bases matching TRBD1. The CDR3 is made up of 15 amino acids. After removal of 6 bases from V and 8 bases from J, the junction contained 11 bases not matched to a gene. Germline V CDR1 and CDR2: MNHEY, SMNVEV (reference sequence).

The V call is TRBV11-2, the J call TRBJ1-2; 7 bases line up with TRBD1. The germline V gene has CDR1 SGHAT and CDR2 FQNNGV. Trimming cost V 5 bases and J 1 base; bases outside gene matches: 13. The CDR3 loop spans 17 amino acids. CDR3 bases: TGTGCCAGCAGCCCAGCCCCCCGACAGGGAGATAACTATGGCTACACCTTC. Protein sequence: CASSPAPRQGDNYGYTF. The variable domain in full, with the rest retrieved from reference TRBV11-2 and TRBJ1-2, is EAGVAQSPRYKIIEKRQSVAFWCNPISGHATLYWYQQILGQGPKLLIQFQNNGVVDDSQLPKDRFSAERLKGVDSTLKIQPAKLEDSAVYLCASSPAPRQGDNYGYTFGSGTRLTVV.

V usage is TRBV4-3 and J usage is TRBJ1-4; no clear D gene. Germline CDR1 LGHNA, CDR2 YSLEER. The CDR3 covers 14 residues. V dropped 0 bases and J dropped 7 bases, with 9 bases sitting between them. The CDR3 region has the DNA TGCGCCAGCAGCCAAGAAAGTGGGCTTGAAAAACTGTTTTTT. Protein product: CASSQESGLEKLFF.